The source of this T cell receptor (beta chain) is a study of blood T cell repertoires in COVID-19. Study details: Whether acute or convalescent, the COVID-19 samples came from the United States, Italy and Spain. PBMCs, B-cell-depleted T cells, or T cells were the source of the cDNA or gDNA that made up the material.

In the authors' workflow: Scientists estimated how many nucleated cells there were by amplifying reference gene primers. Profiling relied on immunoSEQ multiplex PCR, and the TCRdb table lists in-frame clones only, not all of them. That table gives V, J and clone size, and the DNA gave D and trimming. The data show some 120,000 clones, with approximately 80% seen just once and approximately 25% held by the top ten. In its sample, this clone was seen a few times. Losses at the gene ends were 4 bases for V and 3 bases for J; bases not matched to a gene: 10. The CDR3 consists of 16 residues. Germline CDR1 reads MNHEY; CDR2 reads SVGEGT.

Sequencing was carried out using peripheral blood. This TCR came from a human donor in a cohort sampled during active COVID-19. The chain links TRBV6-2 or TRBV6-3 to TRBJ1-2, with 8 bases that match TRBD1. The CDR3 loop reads CASSSDRDPRYYGYTF. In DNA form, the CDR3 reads TGTGCCAGCAGTTCGGACAGGGACCCGAGGTACTATGGCTACACCTTC.